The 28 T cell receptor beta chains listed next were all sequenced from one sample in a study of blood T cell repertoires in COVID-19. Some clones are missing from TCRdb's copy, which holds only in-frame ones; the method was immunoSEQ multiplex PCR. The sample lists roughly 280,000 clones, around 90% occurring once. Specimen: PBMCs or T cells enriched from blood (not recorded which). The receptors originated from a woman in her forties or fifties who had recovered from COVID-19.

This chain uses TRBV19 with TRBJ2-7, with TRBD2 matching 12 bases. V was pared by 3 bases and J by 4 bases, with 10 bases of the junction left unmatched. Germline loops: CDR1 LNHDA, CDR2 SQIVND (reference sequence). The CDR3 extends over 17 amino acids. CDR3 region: CASSMLAGGLGKYEQYF. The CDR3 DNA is TGTGCCAGTAGTATGCTAGCGGGAGGGCTCGGGAAGTACGAGCAGTACTTC.

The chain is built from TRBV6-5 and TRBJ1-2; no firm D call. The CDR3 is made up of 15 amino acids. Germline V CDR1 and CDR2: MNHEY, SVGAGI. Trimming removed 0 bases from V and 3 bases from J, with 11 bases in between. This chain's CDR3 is CASSYSNTADYGYTF. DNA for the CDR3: TGTGCCAGCAGTTACTCGAATACCGCGGACTATGGCTACACCTTC.

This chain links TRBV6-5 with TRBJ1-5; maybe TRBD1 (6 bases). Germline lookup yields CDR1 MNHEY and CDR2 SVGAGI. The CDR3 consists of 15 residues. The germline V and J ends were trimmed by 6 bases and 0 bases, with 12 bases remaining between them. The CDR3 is CASSPGQLSNQPQHF. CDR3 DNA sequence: TGTGCCAGCAGCCCGGGACAACTTAGCAATCAGCCCCAGCATTTT.

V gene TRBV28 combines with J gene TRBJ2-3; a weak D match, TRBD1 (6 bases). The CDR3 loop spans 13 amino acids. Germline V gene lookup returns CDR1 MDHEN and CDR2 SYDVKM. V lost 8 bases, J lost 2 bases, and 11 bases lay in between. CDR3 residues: CASRTDPTDTQYF. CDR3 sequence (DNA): TGTGCCAGCCGGACAGATCCCACAGATACGCAGTATTTT.

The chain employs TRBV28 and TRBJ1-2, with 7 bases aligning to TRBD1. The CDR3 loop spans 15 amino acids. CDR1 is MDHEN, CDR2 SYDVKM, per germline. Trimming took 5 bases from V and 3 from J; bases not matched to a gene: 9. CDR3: CASSGRRQGDYGYTF. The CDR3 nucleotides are TGTGCCAGCAGTGGAAGGAGACAGGGTGACTATGGCTACACCTTC.

The CDR3 protein is CASRIQINTEAFF. The CDR3 nucleotides read TGTGCCAGCAGGATACAGATAAACACTGAAGCTTTCTTT. The chain recombines TRBV28 with TRBJ1-1; D is undetermined. CDR1 MDHEN and CDR2 SYDVKM come from the germline V gene. CDR3 length: 13 amino acids. Deletions cut 6 bases from V and 2 bases from J, with 10 bases between.

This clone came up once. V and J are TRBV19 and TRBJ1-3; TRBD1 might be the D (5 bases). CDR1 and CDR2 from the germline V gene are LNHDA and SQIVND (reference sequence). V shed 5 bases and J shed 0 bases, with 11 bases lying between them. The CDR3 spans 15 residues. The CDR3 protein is CASSSQGGSGNTIYF. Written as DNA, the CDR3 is TGTGCCAGTAGTTCCCAGGGAGGCTCTGGAAACACCATATATTTT.

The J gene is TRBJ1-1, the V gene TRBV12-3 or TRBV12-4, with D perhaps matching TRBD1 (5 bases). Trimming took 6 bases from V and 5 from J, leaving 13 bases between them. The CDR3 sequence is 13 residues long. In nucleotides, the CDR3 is TGTGCCAGCAGAAGGGGTATTTTGACTGAAGCTTTCTTT. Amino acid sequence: CASRRGILTEAFF.

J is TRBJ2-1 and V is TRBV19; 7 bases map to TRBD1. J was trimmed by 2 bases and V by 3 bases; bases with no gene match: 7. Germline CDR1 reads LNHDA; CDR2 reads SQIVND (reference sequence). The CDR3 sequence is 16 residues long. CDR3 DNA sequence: TGTGCCAGTAGTATCGACAGGGACGGGACCTACAATGAGCAGTTCTTC. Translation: CASSIDRDGTYNEQFF.

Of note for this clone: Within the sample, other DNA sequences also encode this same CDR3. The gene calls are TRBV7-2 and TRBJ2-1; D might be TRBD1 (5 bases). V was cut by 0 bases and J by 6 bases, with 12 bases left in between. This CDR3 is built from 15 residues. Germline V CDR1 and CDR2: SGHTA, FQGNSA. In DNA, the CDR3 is TGTGCCAGCAGCTTAGCGCGAGGTAGGGGCAATGAGCAGTTCTTC. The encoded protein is CASSLARGRGNEQFF. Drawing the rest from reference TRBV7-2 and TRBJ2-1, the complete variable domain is GAGVSQSPSNKVTEKGKDVELRCDPISGHTALYWYRQSLGQGLEFLIYFQGNSAPDKSGLPSDRFSAERTGGSVSTLTIQRTQQEDSAVYLCASSLARGRGNEQFFGPGTRLTVL.

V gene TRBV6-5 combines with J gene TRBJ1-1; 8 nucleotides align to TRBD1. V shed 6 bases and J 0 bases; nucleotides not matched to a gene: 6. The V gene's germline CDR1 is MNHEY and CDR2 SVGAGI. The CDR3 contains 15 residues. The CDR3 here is CASRRQGAVNTEAFF. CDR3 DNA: TGTGCCAGCAGGCGCCAGGGGGCAGTGAACACTGAAGCTTTCTTT.

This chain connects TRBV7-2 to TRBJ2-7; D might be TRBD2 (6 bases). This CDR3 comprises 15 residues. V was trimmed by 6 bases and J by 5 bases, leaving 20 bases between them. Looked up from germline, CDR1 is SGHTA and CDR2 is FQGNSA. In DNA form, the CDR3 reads TGTGCCAGCAGGCATAGCGGCCCGCCGTTTGACGAGCAGTACTTC. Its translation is CASRHSGPPFDEQYF. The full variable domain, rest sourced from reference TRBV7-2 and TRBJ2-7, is GAGVSQSPSNKVTEKGKDVELRCDPISGHTALYWYRQSLGQGLEFLIYFQGNSAPDKSGLPSDRFSAERTGGSVSTLTIQRTQQEDSAVYLCASRHSGPPFDEQYFGPGTRLTVT.

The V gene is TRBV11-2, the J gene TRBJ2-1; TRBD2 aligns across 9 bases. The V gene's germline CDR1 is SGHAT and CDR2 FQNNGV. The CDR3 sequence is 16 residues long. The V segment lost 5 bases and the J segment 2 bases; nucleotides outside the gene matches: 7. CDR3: CASSPIAGATYNEQFF. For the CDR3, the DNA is TGTGCCAGCAGCCCAATAGCGGGAGCGACCTACAATGAGCAGTTCTTC. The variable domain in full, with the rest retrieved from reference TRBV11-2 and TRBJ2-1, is EAGVAQSPRYKIIEKRQSVAFWCNPISGHATLYWYQQILGQGPKLLIQFQNNGVVDDSQLPKDRFSAERLKGVDSTLKIQPAKLEDSAVYLCASSPIAGATYNEQFFGPGTRLTVL.

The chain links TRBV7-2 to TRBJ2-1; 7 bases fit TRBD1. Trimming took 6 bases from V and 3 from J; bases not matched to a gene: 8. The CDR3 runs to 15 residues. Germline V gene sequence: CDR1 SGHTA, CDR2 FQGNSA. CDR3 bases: TGTGCCAGCAGAAAACCGGGACAGAACTACAATGAGCAGTTCTTC. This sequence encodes CASRKPGQNYNEQFF.

DNA of the CDR3: TGTGCCAGCAGCCCTCTGGGACTAGCGGGACCAGATACGCAGTATTTT. Translated: CASSPLGLAGPDTQYF. This chain connects TRBV2 to TRBJ2-3; TRBD2 agrees at 13 bases. CDR3 length: 16 amino acids. The J segment lost 4 bases and the V segment lost 6 bases, leaving 7 bases of the junction unmatched. The germline gives CDR1 SNHLY, CDR2 FYNNEI.

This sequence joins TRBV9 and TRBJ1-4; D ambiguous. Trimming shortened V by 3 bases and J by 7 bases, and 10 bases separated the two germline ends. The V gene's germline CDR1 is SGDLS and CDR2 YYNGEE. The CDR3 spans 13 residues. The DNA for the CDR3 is TGTGCCAGCAGCGCAGGAATGACTGAAAAACTGTTTTTT. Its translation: CASSAGMTEKLFF.

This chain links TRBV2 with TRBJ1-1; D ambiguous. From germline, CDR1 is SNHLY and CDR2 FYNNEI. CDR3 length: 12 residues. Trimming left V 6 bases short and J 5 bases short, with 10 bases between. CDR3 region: CASRTGWTEAFF. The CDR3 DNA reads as TGTGCCAGCAGGACGGGGTGGACTGAAGCTTTCTTT. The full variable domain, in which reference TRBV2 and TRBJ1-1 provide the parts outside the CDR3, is EPEVTQTPSHQVTQMGQEVILRCVPISNHLYFYWYRQILGQKVEFLVSFYNNEISEKSEIFDDQFSVERPDGSNFTLKIRSTKLEDSAMYFCASRTGWTEAFFGQGTRLTVV.

CDR3 bases: TGTGCCACCAGTGATCCAACTAGCGGGAGGACCAATGAGCAGTTCTTC. Translating gives CATSDPTSGRTNEQFF. This chain links TRBV24-1 with TRBJ2-1, with TRBD2 matching 12 bases. This CDR3 has 16 residues. Losses at the gene ends were 3 bases for V and 6 bases for J; bases not matched to a gene: 5. The germline V gene encodes CDR1 KGHDR and CDR2 SFDVKD.

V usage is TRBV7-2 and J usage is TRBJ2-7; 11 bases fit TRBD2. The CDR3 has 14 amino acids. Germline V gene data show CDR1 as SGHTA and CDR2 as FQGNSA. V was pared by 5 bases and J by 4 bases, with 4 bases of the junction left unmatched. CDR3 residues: CASSLGLAVYEQYF. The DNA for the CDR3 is TGTGCCAGCAGCCTGGGACTAGCGGTTTACGAGCAGTACTTC.

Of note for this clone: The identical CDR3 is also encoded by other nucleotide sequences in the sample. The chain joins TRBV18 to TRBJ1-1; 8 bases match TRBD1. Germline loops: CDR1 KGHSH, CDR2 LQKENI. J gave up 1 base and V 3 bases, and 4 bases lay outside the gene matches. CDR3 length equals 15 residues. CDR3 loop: CASSPPGTGNTEAFF. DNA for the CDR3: TGTGCCAGCTCACCCCCCGGGACAGGGAACACTGAAGCTTTCTTT.

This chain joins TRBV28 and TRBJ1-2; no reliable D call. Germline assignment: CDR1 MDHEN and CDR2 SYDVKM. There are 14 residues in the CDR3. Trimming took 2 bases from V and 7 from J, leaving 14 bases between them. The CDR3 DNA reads TGTGCCAGCAGTTTAGTACCTCGAGAGGGTGGCTACACCTTC. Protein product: CASSLVPREGGYTF.

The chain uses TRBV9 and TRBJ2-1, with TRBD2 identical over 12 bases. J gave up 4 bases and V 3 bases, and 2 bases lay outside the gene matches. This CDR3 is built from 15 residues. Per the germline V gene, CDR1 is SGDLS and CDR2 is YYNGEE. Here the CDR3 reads CASSAGLAGYNEQFF. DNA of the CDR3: TGTGCCAGCAGCGCGGGACTAGCGGGTTACAATGAGCAGTTCTTC.

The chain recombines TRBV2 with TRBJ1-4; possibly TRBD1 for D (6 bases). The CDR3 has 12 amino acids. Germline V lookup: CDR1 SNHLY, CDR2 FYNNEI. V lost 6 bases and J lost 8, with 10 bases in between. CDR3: CASSYRVEKLFF. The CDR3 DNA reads TGTGCCAGCAGCTACAGGGTCGAAAAACTGTTTTTT.

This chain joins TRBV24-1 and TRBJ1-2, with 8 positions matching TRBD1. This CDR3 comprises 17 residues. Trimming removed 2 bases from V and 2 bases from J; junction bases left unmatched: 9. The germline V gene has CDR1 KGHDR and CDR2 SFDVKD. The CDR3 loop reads CATSDSITTGANYGYTF. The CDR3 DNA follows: TGTGCCACCAGTGATTCAATAACGACAGGGGCAAACTATGGCTACACCTTC.

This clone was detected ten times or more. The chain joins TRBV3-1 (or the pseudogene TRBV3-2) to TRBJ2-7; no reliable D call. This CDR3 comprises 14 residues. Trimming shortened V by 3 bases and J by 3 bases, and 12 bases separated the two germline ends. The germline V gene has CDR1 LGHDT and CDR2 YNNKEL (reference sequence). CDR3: CASSHENGDYEQYF. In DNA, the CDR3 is TGTGCCAGCAGCCATGAAAACGGAGACTACGAGCAGTACTTC.

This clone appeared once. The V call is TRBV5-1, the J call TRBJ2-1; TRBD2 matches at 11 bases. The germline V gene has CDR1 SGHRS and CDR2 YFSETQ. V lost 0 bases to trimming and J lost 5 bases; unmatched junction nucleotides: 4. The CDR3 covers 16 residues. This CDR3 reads CASSLVGSGRDNEQFF. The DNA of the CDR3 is TGCGCCAGCAGCTTGGTTGGTAGCGGGAGGGACAATGAGCAGTTCTTC.

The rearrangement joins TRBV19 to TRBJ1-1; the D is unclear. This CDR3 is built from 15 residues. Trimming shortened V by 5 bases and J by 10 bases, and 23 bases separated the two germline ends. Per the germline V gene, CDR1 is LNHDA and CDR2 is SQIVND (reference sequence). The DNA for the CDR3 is TGTGCCAGTAGTTGGCGGGGAGCTTCCTTAAAGCGAGCTTTCTTT. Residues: CASSWRGASLKRAFF.

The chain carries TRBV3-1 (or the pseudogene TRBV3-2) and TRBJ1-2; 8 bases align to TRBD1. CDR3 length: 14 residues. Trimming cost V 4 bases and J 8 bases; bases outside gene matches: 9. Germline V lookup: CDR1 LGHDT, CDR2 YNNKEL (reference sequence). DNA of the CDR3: TGTGCCAGCAGCCCGACTCAGGGGGCGTTAGGCTACACCTTC. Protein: CASSPTQGALGYTF.